The rows below give T cell receptor beta chains drawn from one sample of a study of post-analysis software for immune sequencing data. TCRdb ran MiXCR on the PCR reads and lists one entry per CDR3 protein. The sample records about 500,000 distinct CDR3 sequences, roughly 45% being singletons. The specimen was blood. The receptors shown here come from a girl aged 10-17 years with multiple sclerosis. The CDR3 runs from the conserved cysteine through the conserved F or W. The D gene is left open where the match is weak. Some rows have no size entry. The others give once, few or many, or a class for an expanded clone.

cdr3_length clone_size j_call d_call v_call cdr3_aa cdr3_nt
15 few TRBJ1-2 - TRBV4-1 CASSQGREGVYGYTF TGCGCCAGCAGCCAAGGGCGGGAAGGGGTCTATGGCTACACCTTC
15 - TRBJ2-5 TRBD2 TRBV29-1 CSVSSAREARETQYF TGCAGCGTTTCCAGTGCGCGGGAGGCCCGAGAGACCCAGTACTTC
12 - TRBJ2-7 - TRBV5-1 CASSQGTEEQYF TGCGCCAGCAGTCAGGGGACGGAAGAGCAGTACTTC
17 - TRBJ1-2 - TRBV6-6 CASTTVHRGALSYGYTF TGTGCCAGCACCACCGTGCACCGGGGGGCGCTTAGCTATGGCTACACCTTC
14 - TRBJ1-2 TRBD1 TRBV29-1 CSVYSSQGGYGYTF TGCAGCGTTTACTCCTCACAGGGGGGCTATGGCTACACCTTC
12 - TRBJ2-1 TRBD2 TRBV29-1 CSVGGRANEQFF TGCAGCGTTGGTGGGAGGGCCAATGAGCAGTTCTTC
11 - TRBJ2-1 - TRBV7-9 CASSANNEQFF TGTGCCAGCAGCGCAAACAATGAGCAGTTCTTC
15 - TRBJ2-1 TRBD2 TRBV10-3 CAISESAGDHNEQFF TGTGCCATCAGTGAGTCAGCGGGAGACCACAATGAGCAGTTCTTC
13 - TRBJ2-5 - TRBV20-1 CSVDRRLQETQYF TGCAGTGTAGACAGGCGCCTCCAAGAGACCCAGTACTTC
12 few TRBJ1-1 - TRBV29-1 CSVRGGVVEAFF TGCAGCGTCCGAGGGGGGGTCGTTGAAGCTTTCTTT
16 few TRBJ2-6 - TRBV27 CASSLQGGWGANVLTF TGTGCCAGCAGTTTACAGGGCGGGTGGGGGGCCAACGTCCTGACTTTC
14 - TRBJ1-2 - TRBV20-1 CSARDGGEAYGYTF TGCAGTGCTAGAGATGGGGGGGAGGCCTATGGCTACACCTTC
13 - TRBJ2-1 - TRBV20-1 CSAYTTTSNEQFF TGCAGTGCTTATACTACGACTAGCAATGAGCAGTTCTTC
14 few TRBJ2-7 TRBD1 TRBV7-7 CASSPDRESYEQYF TGTGCTAGCAGCCCGGACAGGGAGTCGTACGAGCAGTACTTC
14 - TRBJ1-2 - TRBV18 CASSPSLGHESYTF TGTGCCAGCTCACCATCCCTCGGACACGAGAGCTACACCTTC
12 - TRBJ1-2 TRBD1 TRBV6-5 CATGQGSGGYTF TGTGCCACCGGACAGGGTTCGGGGGGCTACACCTTC
13 - TRBJ2-5 TRBD2 TRBV20-1 CSAPRGVQETQYF TGCAGTGCCCCCCGGGGGGTCCAAGAGACCCAGTACTTC
22 few TRBJ2-1 TRBD2 TRBV7-3 CASSPKPPRWLAGPGSYNEQFF TGTGCCAGCAGCCCTAAGCCCCCTCGGTGGTTAGCGGGCCCCGGGTCCTACAATGAGCAGTTCTTC
15 - TRBJ2-1 - TRBV4-1 CASSREQGSLNEQFF TGCGCCAGCAGCCGAGAACAGGGTAGTCTGAATGAGCAGTTCTTC
14 - TRBJ2-1 - TRBV30 CAWSPAVSGNEQFF TGTGCCTGGAGCCCCGCGGTCTCCGGCAATGAGCAGTTCTTC
17 - TRBJ2-1 - TRBV7-2 CASSTPADGNGGDEQFF TGTGCCAGCAGCACCCCTGCTGACGGAAATGGAGGCGATGAGCAGTTCTTC
14 few TRBJ1-2 TRBD1 TRBV12-3/TRBV12-4 CASSITGGSDGYTF TGTGCCAGCAGCATCACAGGGGGGTCGGATGGCTACACCTTC